What follows are 13 T cell receptor beta chains derived from one specimen sequenced in a study of CD8 T cells in ankylosing spondylitis. TCRdb recomputed calls from the 5' RACE reads with MiXCR, one row per CDR3 protein. The sample shows about 480,000 distinct CDR3 sequences, more than 15% of them seen only once. Their antigens are not known. Notes on the study in general: For ankylosing spondylitis blood, a TCR beta motif of several highly homologous variants appeared characteristic.

Sequencing input: blood, either unsorted or a sorted T cell fraction (not recorded which). The receptors were sampled from a male donor with ankylosing spondylitis.

This clonotype was seen only a few times. This chain links TRBV12-3 or TRBV12-4 with TRBJ2-7, with D possibly TRBD1 on 5 matching bases. The CDR3 is made up of 15 amino acids. The germline V and J ends were trimmed by 3 bases and 3 bases, with 15 bases remaining between them. CDR3 nucleotide sequence: TGTGCCAGCAGTTTGGTGGGGCGACCACTCTACGAGCAGTACTTC. It yields the protein CASSLVGRPLYEQYF.

This clonotype was observed a few times. The chain employs TRBV6-1 and TRBJ1-6; D remains unclear. CDR1 MNHNS and CDR2 SASEGT come from the germline V gene. CDR3 length: 13 residues. Between the trimmed V and J ends, which lost 4 bases and 10 bases, there was a span of 11 bases. The DNA for the CDR3 is TGTGCCAGCAGTGCCACCAGGAGATCACCCCTCCACTTT. Its protein is CASSATRRSPLHF.

This clonotype was found a few times. The gene calls are TRBV11-1 and TRBJ2-7; 11 bases align to TRBD2. This CDR3 has 16 amino acids. CDR1 and CDR2 from the germline V gene are SGHAT and FQDESV (reference sequence). V trimming: 5 bases; J trimming: 0 bases; junction bases outside the gene matches: 6. The CDR3 here is CASSPTLAGGSYEQYF. The CDR3 DNA is TGTGCCAGCAGCCCTACTCTAGCGGGGGGCTCCTACGAGCAGTACTTC.

The CDR3 region is CASSPATGNTEAFF. The CDR3 region has the DNA TGTGCCAGCAGCCCAGCTACTGGGAACACTGAAGCTTTCTTT. This chain joins TRBV7-9 and TRBJ1-1; D is unresolved. Germline lookup yields CDR1 SEHNR and CDR2 FQNEAQ (reference sequence). With 5 bases removed from V and 1 base from J, the gap between germline ends came to 11 bases. This CDR3 comprises 14 residues.

A few counts support this clonotype. The CDR3, as DNA: TGCAGTGCTAGAGTGCGGGGGGGCCGGGTACGAACAGATACGCAGTATTTT. Translation gives CSARVRGGRVRTDTQYF. The J gene is TRBJ2-3, the V gene TRBV20-1; 9 bases align to TRBD2. The germline CDR1 and CDR2 sequences are DFQATT and SNEGSKA (reference sequence). This CDR3 has 17 amino acids. Trimming at V came to 1 base and at J to 3 bases, leaving 11 bases not matched to a gene.

The genes are TRBV14 and TRBJ1-1, with D perhaps matching TRBD1 (6 bases). From germline, CDR1 is SGHDN and CDR2 FVKESK. The V end was cut by 4 bases, the J end by 2 bases, with 20 bases between. The CDR3 covers 17 residues. CDR3 in amino acids: CASSPHRGAGFNTEAFF. CDR3 nucleotides: TGTGCCAGCAGCCCCCACCGGGGGGCTGGTTTTAACACTGAAGCTTTCTTT.

J is TRBJ1-2 and V is TRBV7-2; 7 nucleotides align to TRBD1. The CDR3 covers 14 residues. J lost 3 bases, V lost 3 bases, and 4 bases had no gene match. Germline lookup yields CDR1 SGHTA and CDR2 FQGNSA. As DNA, the CDR3 is TGTGCCAGCAGCTTCGCCGGACAGGACTATGGCTACACCTTC. The encoded protein is CASSFAGQDYGYTF. Drawing the rest from reference TRBV7-2 and TRBJ1-2, the complete variable domain is GAGVSQSPSNKVTEKGKDVELRCDPISGHTALYWYRQSLGQGLEFLIYFQGNSAPDKSGLPSDRFSAERTGGSVSTLTIQRTQQEDSAVYLCASSFAGQDYGYTFGSGTRLTVV.

The J gene is TRBJ1-2, the V gene TRBV30, with D tentatively TRBD1 (6 bases). Germline CDR1 and CDR2: GTSNPN and SVGIG (reference sequence). V lost 6 bases and J lost 6, with 17 bases in between. This CDR3 spans 13 amino acids. DNA for the CDR3: TGTGCCTGTGGGCAGAGGGGGATGCATGGCTACACCTTC. Its protein is CACGQRGMHGYTF.

There are a few counts of this clonotype. This chain uses TRBV30 with TRBJ1-5; no definite D call. The CDR3 is made up of 15 amino acids. Germline lookup yields CDR1 GTSNPN and CDR2 SVGIG (reference sequence). Deletions cut 0 bases from V and 0 bases from J, with 9 bases between. The CDR3 reads CAWSVGGYSNQPQHF. The CDR3 nucleotides read TGTGCCTGGAGTGTAGGCGGATATAGCAATCAGCCCCAGCATTTT. The complete variable domain, with remaining parts taken from reference TRBV30 and TRBJ1-5, reads SQTIHQWPATLVQPVGSPLSLECTVEGTSNPNLYWYRQAAGRGLQLLFYSVGIGQISSEVPQNLSASRPQDRQFILSSKKLLLSDSGFYLCAWSVGGYSNQPQHFGDGTRLSIL.

A few counts support this clonotype. V gene TRBV20-1 combines with J gene TRBJ1-4; D remains unclear. CDR1 DFQATT and CDR2 SNEGSKA come from the germline V gene (reference sequence). This CDR3 spans 15 amino acids. Trimming left V 1 base short and J 8 bases short, with 17 bases between. The CDR3 DNA follows: TGCAGTGCTAGAGTTCCCGGGAAACATAACGAAAAACTGTTTTTT. Protein sequence: CSARVPGKHNEKLFF.

This clonotype has just a few counts. The chain links TRBV4-1 to TRBJ2-5; tentative D call: TRBD1 (6 bases). Germline V gene data show CDR1 as MGHRA and CDR2 as YSYEKL. The CDR3 contains 15 residues. V dropped 1 base and J dropped 1 base, with 10 bases sitting between them. CDR3 in amino acids: CASSQATGIQETQYF. As DNA, the CDR3 is TGCGCCAGCAGCCAAGCCACAGGGATCCAAGAGACCCAGTACTTC.

This clonotype has just a few counts. The chain carries TRBV3-1 and TRBJ1-2, with TRBD1 as a possible D gene (5 bases). This CDR3 contains 12 residues. V lost 3 bases and J lost 6, with 8 bases in between. CDR1 is LGHDT, CDR2 YNNKEL, per germline (reference sequence). The CDR3 region has the DNA TGTGCCAGCAGCCAGGGGGTGGATGGCTACACCTTC. This sequence encodes CASSQGVDGYTF.

This clonotype has a handful of counts. The rearrangement links TRBV5-6 to TRBJ1-3; TRBD1 is a possible D gene (5 bases). The V end was cut by 2 bases, the J end by 1 base, with 10 bases between. From germline, CDR1 is SGHDT and CDR2 YYEEEE. The CDR3 covers 15 residues. CDR3 sequence (DNA): TGTGCCAGCAGCTTTGTGGGGCCTTCTGGAAACACCATATATTTT. As protein: CASSFVGPSGNTIYF.